These 17 T cell receptor beta chains were all obtained from the same sample, sequenced in a study of blood T cell repertoires in COVID-19. Libraries were prepared by immunoSEQ multiplex PCR; TCRdb keeps only in-frame clonotypes and omits some of them. The sample carries 80,000 to 100,000 clones, 74% recorded once. Material: peripheral blood. These receptors were obtained from a man between 65 and 79 years old with COVID-19, enrolled during active disease.

This chain connects TRBV5-4 to TRBJ1-5; D not certain. The CDR3 extends over 14 amino acids. V lost 0 bases and J lost 2, with 6 bases in between. Per germline, CDR1 SGHNT and CDR2 YYREEE (reference sequence). In DNA, the CDR3 is TGTGCCAGCAGCTTGGGGGGAGGCAATCAGCCCCAGCATTTT. Amino acids: CASSLGGGNQPQHF.

This clone was seen a few times. The V call is TRBV7-9, the J call TRBJ2-1; a weak D match, TRBD1 (6 bases). V was trimmed by 5 bases and J by 3 bases, leaving 11 bases between them. Germline-derived CDR1 and CDR2 are SEHNR and FQNEAQ (reference sequence). The CDR3 consists of 14 residues. CDR3 protein: CASSLRQDYNEQFF. The CDR3 nucleotides read TGTGCCAGCAGCCTACGACAGGACTACAATGAGCAGTTCTTC.

This chain joins TRBV9 and TRBJ1-6; no clear D. CDR3 length equals 16 residues. The V end lost 3 bases, the J end lost 10 bases, and 20 bases lay between the germline ends. The germline V gene encodes CDR1 SGDLS and CDR2 YYNGEE. The CDR3 nucleotides read TGTGCCAGCAGCGCGCCCCCCGGTGGAGGGAACTCACCCCTCCACTTT. It is translated as CASSAPPGGGNSPLHF. Using reference TRBV9 and TRBJ1-6 for the parts outside the CDR3, the full variable domain is DSGVTQTPKHLITATGQRVTLRCSPRSGDLSVYWYQQSLDQGLQFLIQYYNGEERAKGNILERFSAQQFPDLHSELNLSSLELGDSALYFCASSAPPGGGNSPLHFGNGTRLTVT.

This clone was counted a single time. This sequence joins TRBV20-1 and TRBJ2-7, with a weak D call TRBD1 (6 bases). The V and J ends lost 8 bases and 3 bases respectively, with 8 bases between them. This CDR3 contains 10 residues. Germline CDR1 is DFQATT and CDR2 is SNEGSKA (reference sequence). CDR3 nucleotide sequence: TGCAGTCGGACAGTCTACGAGCAGTACTTC. Translation: CSRTVYEQYF.

This clone was picked up a small number of times. J is TRBJ2-1 and V is TRBV5-5; 7 nucleotides match TRBD1. The CDR3 has 16 amino acids. V shed 0 bases, J shed 4 bases, and the junction held 7 bases outside the gene matches. CDR1 and CDR2 (germline): SGHKS, YYEKEE (reference sequence). CDR3 bases: TGTGCCAGCAGCTTGGCTACCGGGACAGAGTACAATGAGCAGTTCTTC. It translates to CASSLATGTEYNEQFF.

The CDR3 is CATSRDRVEGNTIYF. The DNA of the CDR3 is TGTGCCACCAGCAGGGACAGGGTTGAAGGAAACACCATATATTTT. V is TRBV15 and J is TRBJ1-3, with 8 nucleotides matching TRBD1. Per the germline V gene, CDR1 is LNHNV and CDR2 is YYDKDF (reference sequence). There are 15 residues in the CDR3. V lost 3 bases and J lost 4; bases outside the gene matches: 5. Full variable domain (rest looked up from reference TRBV15 and TRBJ1-3): DAMVIQNPRYQVTQFGKPVTLSCSQTLNHNVMYWYQQKSSQAPKLLFHYYDKDFNNEADTPDNFQSRRPNTSFCFLDIRSPGLGDTAMYLCATSRDRVEGNTIYFGEGSWLTVV.

This sequence joins TRBV19 and TRBJ2-1; D gene uncertain. This CDR3 is 13 amino acids long. V shed 5 bases and J shed 6 bases, with 11 bases lying between them. CDR1 LNHDA and CDR2 SQIVND come from the germline V gene (reference sequence). Written as DNA, the CDR3 is TGTGCCAGTAGTTCTTGGGCTGCCAATGAGCAGTTCTTC. Its translation is CASSSWAANEQFF. Variable domain in full (rest from reference TRBV19 and TRBJ2-1): DGGITQSPKYLFRKEGQNVTLSCEQNLNHDAMYWYRQDPGQGLRLIYYSQIVNDFQKGDIAEGYSVSREKKESFPLTVTSAQKNPTAFYLCASSSWAANEQFFGPGTRLTVL.

The chain recombines TRBV3-1 (or the pseudogene TRBV3-2) with TRBJ2-1; TRBD2 might be the D (5 bases). Germline CDR1 LGHDT, CDR2 YNNKEL (reference sequence). This CDR3 comprises 12 residues. V lost 4 bases to trimming and J lost 9 bases, with 10 bases between them. The DNA for the CDR3 is TGTGCCAGCAGCCTTTCTGCGGGTGAGCAGTTCTTC. Translating gives CASSLSAGEQFF.

V gene TRBV18 combines with J gene TRBJ2-7; 12 nucleotides line up with TRBD1. The germline V gene has CDR1 KGHSH and CDR2 LQKENI. The ends lost 3 bases at V and 4 bases at J; junction bases unmatched: 4. CDR3 length: 15 amino acids. CDR3 in DNA: TGTGCCAGCTCACCGGGACAGGGGGCTAGGTACGAGCAGTACTTC. Amino acids: CASSPGQGARYEQYF. Based on the CDR3 plus reference TRBV18 and TRBJ2-7, the full variable domain is NAGVMQNPRHLVRRRGQEARLRCSPMKGHSHVYWYRQLPEEGLKFMVYLQKENIIDESGMPKERFSAEFPKEGPSILRIQQVVRGDSAAYFCASSPGQGARYEQYFGPGTRLTVT.

This chain uses TRBV6-6 with TRBJ2-5; TRBD2 agrees at 10 bases. V dropped 6 bases and J dropped 3; count of bases not matched to a gene: 1. Germline lookup yields CDR1 MNHNY and CDR2 SVGAGI (reference sequence). The CDR3 loop spans 13 amino acids. CDR3 nucleotide sequence: TGTGCCAGCAGGCTAGCGGGGGAAGAGACCCAGTACTTC. Translating gives CASRLAGEETQYF.

The chain recombines TRBV4-1 with TRBJ2-5; perhaps TRBD2 as D (6 bases). CDR1 MGHRA and CDR2 YSYEKL come from the germline V gene. The CDR3 runs to 17 residues. V was cut by 4 bases and J by 0 bases, with 18 bases left in between. The CDR3 DNA reads TGCGCCAGCAGCCGGCCAGCGGGCTACGAGGACCAAGAGACCCAGTACTTC. It specifies CASSRPAGYEDQETQYF.

The CDR3 coding sequence is TGTGCCAGCAGCCTAACCCTCGGGGAGACCCAGTACTTC. As protein: CASSLTLGETQYF. This sequence joins TRBV9 and TRBJ2-5; no firm D call. The germline V gene has CDR1 SGDLS and CDR2 YYNGEE. Trimming pared 4 bases from V and 5 bases from J, leaving 12 bases between. This CDR3 spans 13 amino acids. Combining the CDR3 with reference TRBV9 and TRBJ2-5 gives the whole variable domain DSGVTQTPKHLITATGQRVTLRCSPRSGDLSVYWYQQSLDQGLQFLIQYYNGEERAKGNILERFSAQQFPDLHSELNLSSLELGDSALYFCASSLTLGETQYFGPGTRLLVL.

This clone is a singleton in its sample. This chain links TRBV5-1 with TRBJ1-3; the match to TRBD1 covers 8 bases. CDR1 and CDR2 (germline): SGHRS, YFSETQ. This CDR3 is 18 amino acids long. V lost 3 bases to trimming and J lost 2 bases; unmatched junction nucleotides: 13. The CDR3 DNA follows: TGCGCCAGCAGCTCGATCCCCGGTAACAGGGGGGCTGGAAACACCATATATTTT. Amino acid sequence: CASSSIPGNRGAGNTIYF.

The gene calls are TRBV9 and TRBJ2-2; a weak D match, TRBD2 (6 bases). The germline V and J ends were trimmed by 4 bases and 9 bases, with 16 bases remaining between them. In germline, CDR1 is SGDLS, CDR2 YYNGEE. The CDR3 contains 14 residues. The CDR3 here is CASSRAGLPRELFF. The CDR3 DNA follows: TGTGCCAGCAGCCGGGCGGGACTCCCCCGGGAGCTGTTTTTT.

The chain uses TRBV29-1 and TRBJ1-5; D gene unclear. CDR3 length: 13 residues. V was cut by 4 bases and J by 3 bases, with 10 bases left in between. Looked up from germline, CDR1 is SQVTM and CDR2 is ANQGSEA. CDR3 loop: CSVGNEDNQPQHF. The CDR3 region has the DNA TGCAGCGTTGGGAACGAGGACAATCAGCCCCAGCATTTT.

In this sample, this clone turned up a few times. The chain is built from TRBV7-2 and TRBJ1-5; D not resolved. The germline V and J ends were trimmed by 2 bases and 1 base, with 6 bases remaining between them. Per germline, CDR1 SGHTA and CDR2 FQGNSA. This CDR3 has 14 residues. The CDR3 region is CASSLSPSNQPQHF. CDR3 nucleotide sequence: TGTGCCAGCAGCTTATCCCCGAGCAATCAGCCCCAGCATTTT.

This clone has just one count. This chain uses TRBV5-4 with TRBJ2-5, with TRBD2 matching 8 bases. V was clipped by 2 bases and J by 5 bases; unmatched bases: 2. The CDR3 has 13 amino acids. Germline CDR1 reads SGHNT; CDR2 reads YYREEE (reference sequence). CDR3 coding DNA: TGTGCCAGCAGCTTAGCGGGAGCGGAGACCCAGTACTTC. It translates to CASSLAGAETQYF.